This record looks at one TCR beta chain sequence and its context. Its antigen is not identified. Random hexamers primed reverse transcription of roughly 0.45 to 1 ug RNA. From the immunoSEQ multiplex PCR reads, TCRdb called clonotypes with MiXCR, one entry per CDR3 protein. Seen here are under 200,000 distinct CDR3 sequences, approximately 94% observed once, and the top ten hold 0.075% to 0.1%. This entry comes from a study of CD8 T cells in Susac syndrome. Broader study findings: The study acknowledged a relatively small number of individuals in its TCR sequencing and HLA analysis.

This CDR3 contains 14 residues. Trimming pared 4 bases from V and 5 bases from J, leaving 14 bases between. The germline gives CDR1 LNHNV, CDR2 YYDKDF (reference sequence). The V and J genes are TRBV15 and TRBJ2-5, with D unresolved. The receptor was derived from a human donor with Susac syndrome. Sample: CD4+ T cells from PBMCs. This CDR3 is CATSTPGTRETQYF. Written as DNA, the CDR3 is TGTGCCACCAGCACCCCCGGAACCAGGGAGACCCAGTACTTC.